This T cell receptor (beta chain) was retrieved from a study of Graves' ophthalmopathy and Graves' hyperthyroidism. Study details: Samples of peripheral blood were obtained at initial diagnosis, prior to treatment of any kind. Notes on the study in general: Most clonotypes expanded in thyroid above 0.001 frequency were present in blood too.

The authors amplified TCR beta CDR3 regions, and they did so from RNA transcripts for repertoire sequencing. First-round RT-PCR with HTBI primers preceded a second-round multiplex PCR. From the multiplex PCR reads, TCRdb called clonotypes with MiXCR, one entry per CDR3 protein. The table has approximately 210,000 distinct CDR3 sequences, roughly 29% seen once. This CDR3 region has 14 residues. The ends were cut back, 5 bases at V and 5 bases at J, with 15 bases in the middle. The germline gives CDR1 MNHEY, CDR2 SVGAGI. As for this clonotype: Its target is not known.

Among the exclusions were patients with other autoimmune diseases, uncontrolled infections, pregnancy or lactation. Orbital computed tomography and thyroid ultrasound, along with TRAb, serum thyroxine and clinical symptoms, underpinned diagnosis. The rearrangement links TRBV6-5 to TRBJ2-5; D is perhaps TRBD1 or TRBD2 (5 bases each). Sequences were obtained from peripheral blood. This TCR came from a man aged 45-65 years with Graves' ophthalmopathy. The CDR3 coding sequence is TGTGCCAGCAGTACTGAGATGGGGGAGGAGACCCAGTACTTC. As protein: CASSTEMGEETQYF.